The sample holds a few counts of the clone carrying this TCR beta chain. Antigen unknown. This entry comes from a study of cytomegalovirus exposure and HLA in healthy donors. Study overall: The 90 to 150 validation repertoires, a later analysis reported, used the same platform as the roughly 710 first-cohort repertoires. Study outcomes and limitations: 150 to 200 TCR beta chains were listed as cytomegalovirus-associated.

Germline CDR1 ENHRY, CDR2 SYGVKD. The J segment lost 7 bases and the V segment lost 6 bases, leaving 6 bases of the junction unmatched. This CDR3 comprises 12 residues. Assay used: immunoSEQ multiplex PCR; TCRdb lists only in-frame clones, some missing. Of a few hundred thousand clones listed, 86% are singletons. The sample taken for sequencing was PBMCs. The TCR was taken from a young woman in good health and CMV-seronegative. This rearrangement joins TRBV10-3 to TRBJ2-7; TRBD2 matches at 7 bases. CDR3 bases: TGTGCCATCAGGGGAGGGACCAGGGAGCAGTACTTC. Residues: CAIRGGTREQYF.